This TCR beta chain was sequenced for a study of T cell responses to AZD1222 COVID-19 vaccine. Whole-study context: Second-dose recipients at about 4 or about 12 weeks were treated as one pooled group.

This clone was seen more than once but under ten times. As yet, its antigen is unknown. Profiling relied on immunoSEQ multiplex PCR, and the TCRdb table lists in-frame clones only, not all of them. The sample includes under 200,000 clones, about nine tenths of them seen just once. General study points: Donors were chiefly white British, with a greater number of females, and clonal diversity was perhaps underestimated.

V shed 11 bases, J shed 1 base, and the junction held 15 bases outside the gene matches. CDR1 is LNHDA, CDR2 SQIVND, per germline (reference sequence). This CDR3 spans 16 amino acids. The TCR originated in an adult in good health. The sequencing here drew on peripheral blood, taken on day 0 of AZD1222 vaccination. This chain connects TRBV19 to TRBJ2-5; 8 nucleotides agree with TRBD2. CDR3 bases: TGTGCCTGTTGTCTCCGGGGGCGGGGGGCCCAAGAGACCCAGTACTTC. Its protein is CACCLRGRGAQETQYF.